Listed below are T cell receptor beta chains from one sample, sequenced in a study of cytomegalovirus exposure and HLA in healthy donors. Assay used: immunoSEQ multiplex PCR; TCRdb lists only in-frame clones, some missing. The sample lists 150,000 to 200,000 clones, 79% occurring once. Specimen: PBMCs. These receptors all come from a woman aged 45-65 years in good health and CMV-seronegative. CDR3s include the opening cysteine and the closing phenylalanine or tryptophan. A D gene is named only where the DNA matches it firmly. Some rows mark clone size as missing; the rest say once, few, many or name a class of expanded clone.

.	TRBV4-3	TRBD2	TRBJ2-1	TGCGCCAGCAGCCAAGATAGACTAGCGGGGGGCCGCCGGTTCTTC	CASSQDRLAGGRRFF
.	TRBV7-3	.	TRBJ2-5	TGTGCCAGCAGCCCGGGAAATGGAGAGACCCAGTACTTC	CASSPGNGETQYF
.	TRBV18	TRBD2	TRBJ2-5	TGTGCCAGCTCACCACCTCGACTAGCGGGAGGAGAGACCCAGTACTTC	CASSPPRLAGGETQYF
.	TRBV6-6	.	TRBJ2-3	TGTGCCAGCAGTAAGGAGGGGGGGATGGGCACAGATACGCAGTATTTT	CASSKEGGMGTDTQYF
.	TRBV28	TRBD1	TRBJ2-7	TGTGCCAGCAGTTTCAGAGACAGGGGGCTCGAGCAGTACTTC	CASSFRDRGLEQYF
.	TRBV13	.	TRBJ1-2	TGTGCCAGCAGCCCTATATTCGCTACGGGGGGGCTAGGCTACACCTTC	CASSPIFATGGLGYTF
.	TRBV28	.	TRBJ1-1	TGTGCCAGCAGTTTAGCTGGGCTTGTCGCTGAAGCTTTCTTT	CASSLAGLVAEAFF
.	TRBV7-8	TRBD2	TRBJ2-7	TGTGCCAGCAGTCGACTAGCGGGGGCCTACGAGCAGTACTTC	CASSRLAGAYEQYF
.	TRBV4-3	.	TRBJ1-6	TGCGCCAGCAGGGCGGGGGGCACCTATAATTCACCCCTCCACTTT	CASRAGGTYNSPLHF
.	TRBV28	TRBD2	TRBJ2-1	TGTGCCAGCAACGGTCTAGCGGGATTTTACAATGAGCAGTTCTTC	CASNGLAGFYNEQFF
.	TRBV27	TRBD1	TRBJ2-3	TGTGCCAGCAGTCCGGACAGGGGCCCGCCTTACTTCGAGCGGGGCAGCACAGATACGCAGTATTTT	CASSPDRGPPYFERGSTDTQYF
once	TRBV10-3	.	TRBJ2-7	TGTGCCATCAGTGAGTCGGTAATATTAAGACAGCAGCAGTACTTC	CAISESVILRQQQYF
.	TRBV7-2	.	TRBJ2-2	TGTGCCAGCAGCTTATTAGGCAGGGCGGTCACCGGGGAGCTGTTTTTT	CASSLLGRAVTGELFF
.	TRBV13	.	TRBJ1-2	TGTGCCAGCAGCTTACGGCCGACGGGACTAAACTATGGCTACACCTTC	CASSLRPTGLNYGYTF
.	TRBV28	.	TRBJ1-2	TGTGCCAGCAGCCCGACAGTAAACTATGGCTACACCTTC	CASSPTVNYGYTF
.	TRBV11-2	TRBD2	TRBJ2-5	TGTGCCAGCAGCTTAGGGGCTAGCGGTAAAGAGACCCAGTACTTC	CASSLGASGKETQYF
.	TRBV7-9	TRBD2	TRBJ2-7	TGTTCCAGCAGCTTAGCCGGGACTAGCGGCTTCTACGAGCAGTACTTC	CSSSLAGTSGFYEQYF
few	TRBV28	TRBD1	TRBJ1-2	TGTGCCAGCAGACCCGGGACAGGGTCCTCTGGCTACACCTTC	CASRPGTGSSGYTF
.	TRBV9	.	TRBJ2-2	TGTGCCAGCAGCCTCAACTCAGGGCACGCGAACACCGGGGAGCTGTTTTTT	CASSLNSGHANTGELFF
.	TRBV5-1	.	TRBJ2-7	TGCGCCAGCAGCCATAGCCCAGGGGAACCCTACGAGCAGTACTTC	CASSHSPGEPYEQYF
.	TRBV11-2	.	TRBJ1-4	TGTGCCAGCAGCTCGGGGGTCGCGGGCGTAGCTGAAAAACTGTTTTTT	CASSSGVAGVAEKLFF
.	TRBV6-1	.	TRBJ2-6	TGTGCCAGCAAGAACAACAGGGCTGGGGCCAACGTCCTGACTTTC	CASKNNRAGANVLTF
few	TRBV28	.	TRBJ1-5	TGTGCCAGCAGTCCCGGGAGTCGGGAACAGCCCCAGCATTTT	CASSPGSREQPQHF
.	TRBV5-1	TRBD1	TRBJ2-2	TGCGCCAGCACCCGACAGGGGTCCAACACCGGGGAGCTGTTTTTT	CASTRQGSNTGELFF
.	TRBV6-1	.	TRBJ2-5	TGTGCCAGCAGTTTGAACGGGGCGGGGGAGACCCAGTACTTC	CASSLNGAGETQYF
.	TRBV28	.	TRBJ1-5	TGTGCCAGCAGTATGGGACAAGTTAGCAATCAGCCCCAGCATTTT	CASSMGQVSNQPQHF
.	TRBV4-1	TRBD2	TRBJ2-7	TGCGCCAGCAGCCAAGATTATCTAGCGGGGGGCTCCTACGAGCAGTACTTC	CASSQDYLAGGSYEQYF
few	TRBV29-1	TRBD1	TRBJ1-4	TGCAGCGTCCCGGGACAGGGGGGAGTAAAACTGTTTTTT	CSVPGQGGVKLFF
.	TRBV14	TRBD1	TRBJ2-1	TGTGCCAGCAGCCAATTTCCGAGGGGACAGGGCGTCTCCTACAATGAGCAGTTCTTC	CASSQFPRGQGVSYNEQFF
.	TRBV7-9	.	TRBJ2-7	TGTGCCAGCAGCTGGGCCGCGGGTCAGTACTTC	CASSWAAGQYF
.	TRBV6-5	.	TRBJ2-7	TGTGCCAGCAGAAGCGATCGAGACTCCTACGAGCAGTACTTC	CASRSDRDSYEQYF
.	TRBV18	TRBD2	TRBJ2-5	TGTGCCAGCTCACCCCAGGGAGGGACGGAGACCCAGTACTTC	CASSPQGGTETQYF
.	TRBV10-3	TRBD1	TRBJ2-5	TGTGCCATCAGTCCGGGACAGGAAGAGACCCAGTACTTC	CAISPGQEETQYF
.	TRBV28	.	TRBJ2-3	TGTGCCAGCAGTTTCGGGACTTCTCTAGATACGCAGTATTTT	CASSFGTSLDTQYF
.	TRBV6-5	.	TRBJ2-1	TGTGCCAGCAGCCGAAGTGGGCGCTACAATGAGCAGTTCTTC	CASSRSGRYNEQFF
few	TRBV7-2	.	TRBJ1-5	TGTGCCAGCAGCTTGGGAACAGGTGGGAATCAGCCCCAGCATTTT	CASSLGTGGNQPQHF
.	TRBV11-2	.	TRBJ2-5	TGTGCCAGCAGCTTATGGTCAGCGCCCCAAGAGACCCAGTACTTC	CASSLWSAPQETQYF
.	TRBV19	TRBD1	TRBJ2-5	TGTGCCAGTAGTAAGGGATGGGACAGGGGAGGGGAGACCCAGTACTTC	CASSKGWDRGGETQYF
.	TRBV6-5	.	TRBJ2-1	TGTGCCAGCAGTTACGAACGACTAGTGGGAAACAATGAGCAGTTCTTC	CASSYERLVGNNEQFF
.	TRBV7-3	.	TRBJ1-5	TGTGCCAGCAGCTTAACAAACTCAGGGAGCAATCAGCCCCAGCATTTT	CASSLTNSGSNQPQHF
.	TRBV7-9	.	TRBJ2-1	TGTGCCAGCAGCCCGGACTATGAGCAGTTCTTC	CASSPDYEQFF
.	TRBV16	TRBD2	TRBJ2-1	TGTGCCAGCAGCCTGACGGGAGGGACCTACAATGAGCAGTTCTTC	CASSLTGGTYNEQFF
.	TRBV5-1	.	TRBJ2-6	TGCGCCAGCAGCCCCTGGGGGGGCGGGACATTAGTCTCTGGGGCCAACGTCCTGACTTTC	CASSPWGGGTLVSGANVLTF
.	TRBV5-1	TRBD2	TRBJ2-1	TGCGCCAGCAGCCTCGGACTAGCGGGAGTGAATGAGCAGTTCTTC	CASSLGLAGVNEQFF
.	TRBV27	.	TRBJ2-1	TGTGCCAGCAGTTTATCGGGGGGCGGGAGTCTCTACAATGAGCAGTTCTTC	CASSLSGGGSLYNEQFF
.	TRBV2	.	TRBJ1-1	TGTGCCAGCAGTGAAGATAACAGGGCGAACACTGAAGCTTTCTTT	CASSEDNRANTEAFF
.	TRBV28	.	TRBJ2-3	TGTGCCAGCAGCGTAGGGGGAATAGCGACTTTT	CASSVGGIATF
once	TRBV19	TRBD1	TRBJ2-5	TGTGCCAGTAGCCCCGGACAGGGACAGACCCAGTACTTC	CASSPGQGQTQYF
.	TRBV11-2	TRBD1	TRBJ1-3	TGTGCCAGCAGCTTCGGGACAGGGGGATCTCACTCTGGAAACACCATATATTTT	CASSFGTGGSHSGNTIYF
.	TRBV2	.	TRBJ1-4	TGTGCCAGCAGTGAGCAGGGGCCGGGTGAAAAACTGTTTTTT	CASSEQGPGEKLFF
.	TRBV5-1	TRBD2	TRBJ2-3	TGCGCCAGCAGCTTAGCGGGGGGCACAGATACGCAGTATTTT	CASSLAGGTDTQYF
.	TRBV30	.	TRBJ1-5	TGTGCCTGGAGTACCGGCGGAGGGCAGCCCCAGCATTTT	CAWSTGGGQPQHF
few	TRBV28	.	TRBJ1-4	TGTGCCAGCAGTTCTCGGGGGGGGACTAATGAAAAACTGTTTTTT	CASSSRGGTNEKLFF
few	TRBV28	.	TRBJ1-2	TGTGCCAGCAGTACTCTCGTACAGGCTAACTATGGCTACACCTTC	CASSTLVQANYGYTF
.	TRBV28	TRBD1	TRBJ1-2	TGTGCCAGCAGTCCCGGCGGGACAGGGGTCAACTATGGCTACACCTTC	CASSPGGTGVNYGYTF